This T cell receptor beta chain was obtained from a study of PD-1 blockade in classical Hodgkin lymphoma. Overall study results and limits: By cycle point C4D1, TCR diversity had risen significantly in CD4+ cells (but not CD8+ cells).

A remark on this clone: Its antigen is undetermined.

Sequenced by immunoSEQ multiplex PCR; TCRdb stores in-frame clones only, minus some. The sample lists roughly 150,000 clones; nearly 80% were seen once. Every patient was affected by relapse after autologous stem cell transplantation, while exposure to brentuximab vedotin was not uniform. The trim removed 6 bases at V and 0 bases at J, leaving 4 bases unmatched. The CDR3 covers 14 residues. Germline CDR1 is SGHAT and CDR2 is FQNNGV. The gene calls are TRBV11-2 and TRBJ2-5; TRBD1 aligns across 7 bases. Source: peripheral blood mononuclear cells (PBMCs), taken before the second cycle of nivolumab. This TCR derives from a human donor with classical Hodgkin lymphoma. The CDR3 is CASSYTGDQETQYF. CDR3 DNA sequence: TGTGCCAGCAGTTATACAGGGGACCAAGAGACCCAGTACTTC.